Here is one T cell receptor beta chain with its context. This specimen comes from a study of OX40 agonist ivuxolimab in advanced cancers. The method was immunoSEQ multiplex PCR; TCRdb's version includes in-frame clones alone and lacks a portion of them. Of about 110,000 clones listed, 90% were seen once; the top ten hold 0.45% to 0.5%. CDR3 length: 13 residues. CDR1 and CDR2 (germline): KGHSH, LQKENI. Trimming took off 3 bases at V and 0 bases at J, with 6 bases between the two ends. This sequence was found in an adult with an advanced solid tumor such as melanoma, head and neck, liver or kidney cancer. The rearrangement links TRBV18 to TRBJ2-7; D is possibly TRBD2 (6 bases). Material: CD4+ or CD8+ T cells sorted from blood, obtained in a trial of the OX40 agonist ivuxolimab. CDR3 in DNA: TGTGCCAGCTCACCGGGAGGCTCCTACGAGCAGTACTTC. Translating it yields CASSPGGSYEQYF.